The 3 T cell receptor beta chains below all came from one sample that was sequenced in a study of graft-versus-host responses after intestinal transplantation. Assay used: immunoSEQ multiplex PCR; TCRdb lists only in-frame clones, some missing. The sample contains around 100,000 clones, about 88% of which appear only once. What these receptors recognize is not known. The sample in question was unstimulated CD4+ T cells sorted from spleen or lymph node cells, obtained before transplant. These receptors were collected from a human donor who was the organ donor for an intestinal transplant.

This clone turned up a few times. V is TRBV7-8 and J is TRBJ1-2; a possible D gene is TRBD1 (5 bases). V was trimmed by 1 base and J by 2 bases, leaving 11 bases between them. The CDR3 runs 15 residues. From germline, CDR1 is SGHVS and CDR2 FQNEAQ. The CDR3 reads CASSLGAGLNYGYTF. The CDR3 DNA reads as TGTGCCAGCAGCTTAGGGGCAGGGCTCAACTATGGCTACACCTTC. Full variable domain (outside the CDR3, taken from reference TRBV7-8 and TRBJ1-2): GAGVSQSPRYKVAKRGQDVALRCDPISGHVSLFWYQQALGQGPEFLTYFQNEAQLDKSGLPSDRFFAERPEGSVSTLKIQRTQQEDSAVYLCASSLGAGLNYGYTFGSGTRLTVV.

The rearrangement links TRBV28 to TRBJ2-5; 14 bases are shared with TRBD2. CDR3 length: 16 residues. Germline CDR1 MDHEN, CDR2 SYDVKM. After removal of 7 bases from V and 4 bases from J, the junction contained 8 bases not matched to a gene. The CDR3 nucleotides are TGTGCCAGCATCCCCGCCGGGACTAGCGGGGGAGAGACCCAGTACTTC. Translating it yields CASIPAGTSGGETQYF. The whole variable domain, filled in from reference TRBV28 and TRBJ2-5, reads DVKVTQSSRYLVKRTGEKVFLECVQDMDHENMFWYRQDPGLGLRLIYFSYDVKMKEKGDIPEGYSVSREKKERFSLILESASTNQTSMYLCASIPAGTSGGETQYFGPGTRLLVL.

The J gene is TRBJ1-6, the V gene TRBV5-6; TRBD1 might be the D (5 bases). The CDR3 consists of 13 residues. Germline-derived CDR1 and CDR2 are SGHDT and YYEEEE. V lost 4 bases and J lost 3, with 5 bases in between. CDR3 DNA sequence: TGTGCCAGCAGCAGGGGCTATAATTCACCCCTCCACTTT. Its protein product is CASSRGYNSPLHF.